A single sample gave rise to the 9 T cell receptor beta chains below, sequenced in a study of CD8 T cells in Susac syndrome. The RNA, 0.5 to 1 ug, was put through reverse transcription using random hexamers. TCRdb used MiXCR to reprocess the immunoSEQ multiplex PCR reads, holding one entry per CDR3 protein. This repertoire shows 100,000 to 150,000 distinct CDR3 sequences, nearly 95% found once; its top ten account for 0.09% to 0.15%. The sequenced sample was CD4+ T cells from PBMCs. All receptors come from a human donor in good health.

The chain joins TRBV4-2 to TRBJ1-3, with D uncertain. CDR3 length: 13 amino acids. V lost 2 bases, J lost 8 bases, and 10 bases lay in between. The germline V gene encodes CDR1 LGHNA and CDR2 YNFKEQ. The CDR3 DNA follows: TGTGCCAGCAGCCAACAGACTGTTCACACCATATATTTT. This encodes CASSQQTVHTIYF.

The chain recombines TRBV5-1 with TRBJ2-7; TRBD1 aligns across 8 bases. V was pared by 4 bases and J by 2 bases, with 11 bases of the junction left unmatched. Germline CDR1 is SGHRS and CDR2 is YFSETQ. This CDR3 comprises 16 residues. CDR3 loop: CASSLQWDRPPYEQYF. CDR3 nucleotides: TGCGCCAGCAGCCTCCAATGGGACAGGCCCCCCTACGAGCAGTACTTC.

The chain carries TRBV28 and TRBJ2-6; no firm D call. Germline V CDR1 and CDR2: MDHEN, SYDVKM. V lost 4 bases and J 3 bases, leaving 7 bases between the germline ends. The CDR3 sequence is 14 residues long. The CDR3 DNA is TGTGCCAGCAGTTCACTTATTGGGGCCAACGTCCTGACTTTC. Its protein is CASSSLIGANVLTF. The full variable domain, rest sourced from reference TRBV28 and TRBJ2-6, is DVKVTQSSRYLVKRTGEKVFLECVQDMDHENMFWYRQDPGLGLRLIYFSYDVKMKEKGDIPEGYSVSREKKERFSLILESASTNQTSMYLCASSSLIGANVLTFGAGSRLTVL.

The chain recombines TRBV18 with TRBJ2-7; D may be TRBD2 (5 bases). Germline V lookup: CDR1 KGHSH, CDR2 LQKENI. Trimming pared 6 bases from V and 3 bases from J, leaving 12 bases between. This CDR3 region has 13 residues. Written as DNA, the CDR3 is TGTGCCAGCTCGGACGGGGTATACTACGAGCAGTACTTC. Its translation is CASSDGVYYEQYF.

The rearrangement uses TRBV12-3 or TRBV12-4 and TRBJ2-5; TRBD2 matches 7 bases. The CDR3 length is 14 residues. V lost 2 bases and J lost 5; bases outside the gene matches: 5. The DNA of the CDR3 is TGTGCCAGCAGTTTAATTGGCGGGAGTGAGACCCAGTACTTC. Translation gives CASSLIGGSETQYF.

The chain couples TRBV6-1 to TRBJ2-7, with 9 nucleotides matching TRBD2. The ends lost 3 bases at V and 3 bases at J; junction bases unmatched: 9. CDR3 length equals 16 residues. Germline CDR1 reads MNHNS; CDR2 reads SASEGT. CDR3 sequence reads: CASSDEGSGSVYEQYF. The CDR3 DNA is TGTGCCAGCAGTGATGAAGGTAGCGGGAGCGTCTACGAGCAGTACTTC.

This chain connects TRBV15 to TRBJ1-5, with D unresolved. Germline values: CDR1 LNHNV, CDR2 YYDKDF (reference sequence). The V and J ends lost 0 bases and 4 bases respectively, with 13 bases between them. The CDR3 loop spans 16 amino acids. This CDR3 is CATSRDSMVVNQPQHF. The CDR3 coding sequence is TGTGCCACCAGCAGAGATTCGATGGTCGTAAATCAGCCCCAGCATTTT.

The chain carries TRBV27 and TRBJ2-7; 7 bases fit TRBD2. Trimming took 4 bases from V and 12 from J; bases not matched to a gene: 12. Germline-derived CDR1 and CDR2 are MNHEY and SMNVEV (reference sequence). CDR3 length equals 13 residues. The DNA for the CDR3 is TGTGCCAGCAGTTCCACCCGGGACTCGGGAGGGTACTTC. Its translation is CASSSTRDSGGYF.

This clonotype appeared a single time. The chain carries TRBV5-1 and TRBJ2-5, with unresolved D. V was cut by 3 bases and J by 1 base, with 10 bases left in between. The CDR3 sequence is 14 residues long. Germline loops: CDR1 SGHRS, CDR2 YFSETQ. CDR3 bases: TGCGCCAGCAGCTCGGGCAGTCGCCAAGAGACCCAGTACTTC. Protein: CASSSGSRQETQYF.